This passage covers 10 T cell receptor beta chains from one sample sequenced in a study of OX40 agonist ivuxolimab in advanced cancers. Repertoires were generated with immunoSEQ multiplex PCR, while TCRdb's copy carries only in-frame clones and drops some. The data show over 75,000 clones, about 90% seen once. Sequenced here: CD4+ or CD8+ T cells sorted from blood, sampled in a trial of the OX40 agonist ivuxolimab. All receptors come from an adult with an advanced solid tumor such as melanoma, head and neck, liver or kidney cancer.

The rearrangement links TRBV28 to TRBJ1-4; the D gene is possibly TRBD1 (5 bases). This CDR3 spans 15 amino acids. V lost 6 bases to trimming and J lost 7 bases, with 18 bases between them. From germline, CDR1 is MDHEN and CDR2 SYDVKM. CDR3 DNA sequence: TGTGCCAGCAGACAACCAGTAGGGGCTGGTGAAAAACTGTTTTTT. The encoded protein is CASRQPVGAGEKLFF.

The rearrangement uses TRBV4-2 and TRBJ2-1; the match to TRBD2 covers 13 bases. This CDR3 has 15 residues. Unmatched junction bases numbered 4, after V lost 4 bases and J lost 7 bases. CDR1 is LGHNA and CDR2 is YNFKEQ in the germline V gene. CDR3 residues: CASSLGTSGTNEQFF. The CDR3 DNA follows: TGTGCCAGCAGCCTCGGGACTAGCGGGACTAATGAGCAGTTCTTC.

V usage is TRBV4-3 and J usage is TRBJ1-2; 10 bases match TRBD1. CDR3 length equals 14 residues. The junction had 4 bases not matched to a gene; V was cut back by 4 bases and J by 5 bases. Germline V gene sequence: CDR1 LGHNA, CDR2 YSLEER. DNA of the CDR3: TGCGCCAGCAGCCCGGACAGGGGGAGTTATGGCTACACCTTC. Amino acid sequence: CASSPDRGSYGYTF.

This clone showed up just once. The V and J genes are TRBV5-1 and TRBJ2-7, with TRBD1 as a possible D gene (6 bases). CDR3 length: 14 amino acids. V lost 2 bases to trimming and J lost 0 bases, with 9 bases between them. Germline lookup yields CDR1 SGHRS and CDR2 YFSETQ. The CDR3: CASSLQGSSYEQYF. The DNA for the CDR3 is TGCGCCAGCAGCTTACAGGGAAGCTCCTACGAGCAGTACTTC.

V usage is TRBV6-1 and J usage is TRBJ2-3, with D uncertain. This CDR3 has 18 amino acids. Germline CDR1 reads MNHNS; CDR2 reads SASEGT. V lost 2 bases and J 0 bases, leaving 18 bases between the germline ends. The DNA of the CDR3 is TGTGCCAGCAGTGAAAATACGGCGATCGGCCCTAGCACAGATACGCAGTATTTT. Amino acid sequence: CASSENTAIGPSTDTQYF.

The chain joins TRBV5-1 to TRBJ2-1; 7 bases match TRBD2. CDR3 length: 14 amino acids. The trim removed 5 bases at V and 6 bases at J, leaving 8 bases unmatched. Germline V gene data show CDR1 as SGHRS and CDR2 as YFSETQ. The DNA for the CDR3 is TGCGCCAGCAGTGGGTATAGCGGGTCCAATGAGCAGTTCTTC. This translates into CASSGYSGSNEQFF.

The rearrangement uses TRBV6-6 and TRBJ2-1; no firm D call. From germline, CDR1 is MNHNY and CDR2 SVGAGI (reference sequence). Trimming left V 2 bases short and J 0 bases short, with 11 bases between. The CDR3 sequence is 16 residues long. The CDR3 nucleotides are TGTGCCAGCAGTTACAGCCGTCCGAGCTCCTACAATGAGCAGTTCTTC. Residues: CASSYSRPSSYNEQFF.

The chain joins TRBV5-1 to TRBJ2-2, with 9 bases lining up with TRBD1. J gave up 6 bases and V 0 bases, and 0 bases lay outside the gene matches. CDR1 SGHRS and CDR2 YFSETQ come from the germline V gene. The CDR3 length is 14 residues. The CDR3 sequence is CASSLGQGAGELFF. The CDR3 region has the DNA TGCGCCAGCAGCTTGGGACAGGGGGCCGGGGAGCTGTTTTTT.

The V and J genes are TRBV5-1 and TRBJ1-1; the match to TRBD1 covers 7 bases. This CDR3 has 14 amino acids. V dropped 1 base and J dropped 4; count of bases not matched to a gene: 4. Germline CDR1 SGHRS, CDR2 YFSETQ. The CDR3 DNA reads as TGCGCCAGCAGCTTGCAGGGGGAGGTCACTGAAGCTTTCTTT. Its protein product is CASSLQGEVTEAFF.

The chain carries TRBV7-6 and TRBJ2-1; TRBD2 is a possible D gene (6 bases). The CDR3 has 16 residues. The germline CDR1 and CDR2 sequences are SGHVS and FNYEAQ. V lost 4 bases to trimming and J lost 4 bases, with 17 bases between them. The CDR3 loop reads CASSSKRGTHYNEQFF. Written as DNA, the CDR3 is TGTGCCAGCAGCTCCAAACGCGGGACTCATTACAATGAGCAGTTCTTC.